The source of this T cell receptor (beta chain) is a study of vaccination effects on CD4 cells after COVID-19. Study at large: Peptide-pool stimulation followed by sequencing identified expanded antigen-specific CD4+ clonotypes in the ViraFEST assay. After vaccination, samples were taken early and late from a few convalescent patients. They grew two million PBMC in each well, adding about 9.5 IU/ml IL-2 and about 9.5 ug/ml peptides. Points from the study as a whole: Spike-reactive clones in convalescents after vaccination were chiefly newly vaccine-induced.

This clone has a handful of counts. Its specificity is not known. V shed 3 bases and J 10 bases; nucleotides not matched to a gene: 5. The CDR3 contains 13 residues. Germline-derived CDR1 and CDR2 are KGHSH and LQKENI. Only in-frame clones appear in the TCRdb table, and some are missing; sequencing was by immunoSEQ multiplex PCR. The sample gives about 46,000 clones, around 70% of which show up once; approximately 5.1% is in the top ten. Cells that had been cultured for roughly ten days were the source of isolated CD4+ T cells. It was between March and December 2020 that the person had a SARS-CoV-2 infection confirmed by PCR. Each participant received a vaccine that was either BNT162b2 or mRNA-1273, given as two doses.

The sequenced sample was CD4+ T cells from PBMCs cultured without peptide, obtained after COVID-19 vaccination. V and J are TRBV18 and TRBJ1-2, with 10 bases that match TRBD1. The sequence was collected from a human donor who had a prior SARS-CoV-2 infection. This CDR3 is CASSPGTGVDYTF. Here the CDR3 DNA reads TGTGCCAGCTCACCTGGGACAGGGGTTGACTACACCTTC.